The 21 T cell receptor beta chains in this list originate from one sample, sequenced in a study of blood T cell repertoires in COVID-19. The table came from immunoSEQ multiplex PCR; TCRdb's copy has only in-frame clones and leaves some out. This table has 250,000 to 300,000 clones, 80% to 90% appearing once. Sequencing was done on a sample of PBMCs or T cells enriched from blood (not recorded which). All receptors derive from a woman in her 50s who had recovered from COVID-19.

The rearrangement uses TRBV2 and TRBJ1-4, with D possibly TRBD1 on 6 matching bases. There are 15 residues in the CDR3. V was clipped by 6 bases and J by 3 bases, with 14 bases between them. In germline, CDR1 is SNHLY, CDR2 FYNNEI. The CDR3 nucleotides read TGTGCCAGCAGGGCAGGGGACGAAGCTAATGAAAAACTGTTTTTT. Amino acid sequence: CASRAGDEANEKLFF.

The chain links TRBV20-1 to TRBJ2-7; no firm D call. Germline V gene sequence: CDR1 DFQATT, CDR2 SNEGSKA (reference sequence). The CDR3 sequence is 16 residues long. V was trimmed by 3 bases and J by 2 bases, leaving 20 bases between them. CDR3 in amino acids: CSASLFGLSRTYEQYF. The CDR3 nucleotides are TGCAGTGCTAGTCTGTTCGGGTTATCTCGAACCTACGAGCAGTACTTC.

This clone occurred a few times. V and J are TRBV7-2 and TRBJ1-2; no clear D gene. The CDR3 covers 14 residues. The germline V and J ends were trimmed by 0 bases and 7 bases, with 12 bases remaining between them. Germline V gene data show CDR1 as SGHTA and CDR2 as FQGNSA. CDR3 nucleotides: TGTGCCAGCAGCTTAGCGCGGGAGGGAGGTGGCTACACCTTC. This translates into CASSLAREGGGYTF.

The V and J genes are TRBV19 and TRBJ2-3; no clear D. V lost 5 bases and J lost 2, with 11 bases in between. There are 14 residues in the CDR3. Germline-derived CDR1 and CDR2 are LNHDA and SQIVND (reference sequence). The CDR3 loop is CASSLSLLTDTQYF. CDR3 nucleotide sequence: TGTGCCAGTAGTTTGTCTCTTCTCACAGATACGCAGTATTTT.

The chain recombines TRBV28 with TRBJ2-7, with D possibly matching TRBD2 (5 bases). The germline gives CDR1 MDHEN, CDR2 SYDVKM. The V end was cut by 8 bases, the J end by 6 bases, with 17 bases between. The CDR3 runs to 13 residues. The CDR3 DNA sequence: TGTGCCAGCCGCCTCCCAGGAGGCGGCGAGCAGTACTTC. Protein product: CASRLPGGGEQYF.

In the case of this clone: One junction end does not reproduce the germline sequence, and a read error may be involved. This chain joins TRBV27 and TRBJ1-4; D is ambiguous. CDR1 and CDR2 (germline): MNHEY, SMNVEV (reference sequence). The CDR3 totals 9 residues. CDR3 amino acids: CASTPDEVF. For the CDR3, the DNA is TGTGCCAGCACTCCAGATGAGGTTTTT.

The V call is TRBV19, the J call TRBJ2-1; 9 bases fit TRBD2. The CDR3 loop spans 15 amino acids. Unmatched junction bases numbered 10, after V lost 2 bases and J lost 11 bases. Germline CDR1 LNHDA, CDR2 SQIVND (reference sequence). CDR3 in DNA: TGTGCCAGTAGTATAACCGGGACTAGCCCGATGAAGCAGTTCTTC. Protein product: CASSITGTSPMKQFF.

The chain recombines TRBV6-1 with TRBJ1-2; 8 bases map to TRBD1. The CDR3 runs to 14 residues. Germline loops: CDR1 MNHNS, CDR2 SASEGT. Trimming removed 0 bases from V and 6 bases from J; junction bases left unmatched: 3. CDR3 region: CASSEADRGDGYTF. DNA for the CDR3: TGTGCCAGCAGTGAAGCAGACAGGGGTGATGGCTACACCTTC.

This chain joins TRBV28 and TRBJ1-2, with D tentatively TRBD1 (5 bases). V was cut by 2 bases and J by 8 bases, with 12 bases left in between. The CDR3 extends over 13 amino acids. The germline V gene has CDR1 MDHEN and CDR2 SYDVKM. CDR3 sequence reads: CASSLRGRGGYTF. The CDR3 DNA is TGTGCCAGCAGTTTAAGGGGTCGCGGAGGCTACACCTTC.

The chain is built from TRBV5-5 and TRBJ2-3; the match to TRBD1 covers 11 bases. Germline loops: CDR1 SGHKS, CDR2 YYEKEE (reference sequence). The CDR3 has 16 residues. With V trimmed by 4 bases and J by 2 bases, 6 bases remained unmatched. CDR3 region: CASSPGQGAFTDTQYF. Written as DNA, the CDR3 is TGTGCCAGCAGCCCTGGACAGGGGGCCTTCACAGATACGCAGTATTTT.

This clone was found a few times. The chain uses TRBV19 and TRBJ2-5, with a weak D call TRBD2 (6 bases). Germline V lookup: CDR1 LNHDA, CDR2 SQIVND (reference sequence). Trimming stripped 3 bases from V and 3 bases from J, with 14 bases between. The CDR3 loop spans 15 amino acids. The CDR3 loop is CASSIRSGGEETQYF. DNA of the CDR3: TGTGCCAGTAGTATTAGGTCCGGCGGGGAAGAGACCCAGTACTTC.

The chain uses TRBV27 and TRBJ2-1; D call uncertain. V dropped 4 bases and J dropped 0 bases, with 4 bases sitting between them. The CDR3 contains 13 residues. CDR1 and CDR2 from the germline V gene are MNHEY and SMNVEV (reference sequence). In DNA, the CDR3 is TGTGCCAGCAGTTCCGGCTCCTACAATGAGCAGTTCTTC. Translated, it gives CASSSGSYNEQFF.

V is TRBV2 and J is TRBJ2-1, with TRBD2 matching over 7 bases. Germline CDR1 reads SNHLY; CDR2 reads FYNNEI. The CDR3 length is 14 residues. V lost 4 bases, J lost 5 bases, and 5 bases stayed unmatched. CDR3 in amino acids: CASSARLANNEQFF. The CDR3 nucleotides read TGTGCCAGCAGTGCTAGACTAGCCAACAATGAGCAGTTCTTC.

In this sample, this clone turned up once. This sequence joins TRBV6-5 and TRBJ2-3; TRBD2 agrees at 11 bases. In germline, CDR1 is MNHEY, CDR2 SVGAGI. V shed 4 bases and J 2 bases; nucleotides not matched to a gene: 5. The CDR3 runs 16 residues. The CDR3 protein is CASSSGTSGSTDTQYF. The CDR3 nucleotides read TGTGCCAGCAGTTCAGGGACTAGCGGATCCACAGATACGCAGTATTTT.

V and J are TRBV5-1 and TRBJ2-1; 7 bases line up with TRBD1. This CDR3 has 14 amino acids. Germline assignment: CDR1 SGHRS and CDR2 YFSETQ. V lost 4 bases to trimming and J lost 4 bases; unmatched junction nucleotides: 5. CDR3 residues: CASSHGTEYNEQFF. The DNA of the CDR3 is TGCGCCAGCAGCCACGGGACAGAATACAATGAGCAGTTCTTC.

The V and J genes are TRBV6-5 and TRBJ2-5; 9 nucleotides align to TRBD2. The CDR3 extends over 16 amino acids. V was clipped by 0 bases and J by 4 bases; unmatched bases: 6. The germline V gene has CDR1 MNHEY and CDR2 SVGAGI. CDR3 in amino acids: CASSYSAGGDGETQYF. CDR3 DNA sequence: TGTGCCAGCAGTTACTCTGCGGGAGGGGACGGAGAGACCCAGTACTTC.

The chain employs TRBV29-1 and TRBJ1-2; D is perhaps TRBD1 (6 bases). The CDR3 consists of 13 residues. Trimming cost V 4 bases and J 2 bases, with 11 bases left between them. Germline assignment: CDR1 SQVTM and CDR2 ANQGSEA. This CDR3 reads CSVVTGMNYGYTF. The CDR3 DNA sequence: TGCAGCGTTGTAACAGGGATGAACTATGGCTACACCTTC.

This clone came up many times. The chain combines TRBV27 with TRBJ1-4; a weak D match, TRBD1 (6 bases). Trimming cost V 5 bases and J 13 bases, with 14 bases left between them. The V gene's germline CDR1 is MNHEY and CDR2 SMNVEV (reference sequence). The CDR3 loop spans 12 amino acids. The CDR3 DNA follows: TGTGCCAGCAGTCCCGCGAGGGACATACTGTTTTTT. Translating it yields CASSPARDILFF.

The chain carries TRBV3-1 (or the pseudogene TRBV3-2) and TRBJ2-7, with TRBD1 as a possible D gene (5 bases). This CDR3 comprises 15 residues. Germline assignment: CDR1 LGHDT and CDR2 YNNKEL (reference sequence). V was pared by 4 bases and J by 3 bases, with 16 bases between. The CDR3, as DNA: TGTGCCAGCAGCCCCGACAGTGGGTTGTTCTACGAGCAGTACTTC. It is translated as CASSPDSGLFYEQYF.

Regarding this clone: This CDR3 is also generated by other DNA sequences in the sample. The V call is TRBV10-3, the J call TRBJ2-1; D may be TRBD2 (6 bases). CDR3 length: 15 amino acids. Germline CDR1 is ENHRY and CDR2 is SYGVKD. Trimming took off 0 bases at V and 0 bases at J, with 6 bases between the two ends. The CDR3 is CAISESGGSYNEQFF. The CDR3 DNA reads as TGTGCCATCAGTGAGTCGGGGGGCTCCTACAATGAGCAGTTCTTC.

As regards this clone: Different DNA sequences within this sample yield the same CDR3. The V call is TRBV7-2, the J call TRBJ2-1; no clear D gene. V was clipped by 5 bases and J by 2 bases, with 13 bases between them. Germline-derived CDR1 and CDR2 are SGHTA and FQGNSA. This CDR3 is 15 amino acids long. CDR3 sequence reads: CASSPARYTYNEQFF. CDR3 DNA: TGTGCCAGCAGCCCCGCTAGATATACCTACAATGAGCAGTTCTTC.